This TCR beta chain is from a study of post-analysis software for immune sequencing data. Researchers reported that TCR beta cDNA libraries carried unique molecular identifiers. MiXCR, applied by TCRdb to the PCR reads, yields one record per CDR3 protein. Here the sample spans roughly 580,000 distinct CDR3 sequences, about 40% being singletons. Study-wide results and limits: Compared with controls, patients had more of about 5 TRBV segments, including TRBV5-6, TRBV5-1 and TRBV20-1. Controls showed significantly higher normalized Chao1 diversity than did multiple sclerosis patients.

The CDR3 is made up of 16 amino acids. Germline assignment: CDR1 ENHRY and CDR2 SYGVKD. Trimming removed 0 bases from V and 9 bases from J; junction bases left unmatched: 12. Only a few counts were recorded for this clonotype. The antigen is undetermined. This sequence originates from a girl between 5 and 17 years old with multiple sclerosis. The genes are TRBV10-3 and TRBJ2-7; 9 nucleotides match TRBD2. The source material was blood. CDR3 nucleotide sequence: TGTGCCATCAGTGAGTCGGGAGCGGGGGGCAACGTCGGGCAGTACTTC. It encodes CAISESGAGGNVGQYF.